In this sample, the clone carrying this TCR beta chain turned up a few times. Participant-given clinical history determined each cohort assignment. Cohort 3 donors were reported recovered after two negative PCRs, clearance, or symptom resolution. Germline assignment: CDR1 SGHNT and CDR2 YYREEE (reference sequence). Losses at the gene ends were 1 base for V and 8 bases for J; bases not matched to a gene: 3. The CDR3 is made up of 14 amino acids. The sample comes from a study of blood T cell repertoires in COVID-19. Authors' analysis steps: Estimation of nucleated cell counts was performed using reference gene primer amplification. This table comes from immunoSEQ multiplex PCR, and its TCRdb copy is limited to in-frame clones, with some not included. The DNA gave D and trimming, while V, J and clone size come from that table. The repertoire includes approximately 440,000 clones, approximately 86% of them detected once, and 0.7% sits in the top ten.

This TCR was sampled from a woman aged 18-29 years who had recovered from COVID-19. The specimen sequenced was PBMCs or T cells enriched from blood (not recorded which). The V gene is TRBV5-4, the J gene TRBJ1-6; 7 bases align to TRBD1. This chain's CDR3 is CASSLRQGDSPLHF. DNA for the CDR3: TGTGCCAGCAGCTTGAGACAGGGAGATTCACCCCTCCACTTT.